The TCR beta chain described here comes from a study of blood T cell repertoires in COVID-19. Trimming stripped 7 bases from V and 6 bases from J, with 19 bases between. The germline CDR1 and CDR2 sequences are MDHEN and SYDVKM. This CDR3 is built from 15 residues. Across 20 to 25 US areas, participants ranged in age from about 18 to 100 years. Participant-reported clinical history was the basis for cohort assignment. This clone was counted a few times. In the source study's methods: Quantification of nucleated cells was approximated via reference gene primer amplification. This table comes from immunoSEQ multiplex PCR, and its TCRdb copy is limited to in-frame clones, with some not included. V, J and clone size derive from that table, while D and trimming were established from the DNA sequence. Of under 300,000 clones listed, approximately 85% are singletons.

Sequenced input: PBMCs or T cells enriched from blood (not recorded which). V usage is TRBV28 and J usage is TRBJ1-5, with a tentative D call TRBD1 (5 bases). This TCR was recovered from a woman aged 45-60 years who had recovered from COVID-19. CDR3 region: CASTRLRAGGQPQHF. The CDR3, as DNA: TGTGCCAGCACCCGACTGAGGGCCGGGGGTCAGCCCCAGCATTTT.